The rows below give T cell receptor beta chains drawn from one sample of a study of cytomegalovirus exposure and HLA in healthy donors. Profiled with immunoSEQ multiplex PCR; TCRdb holds only in-frame clones, not every one. Here the sample spans fewer than 20,000 clones, approximately 84% being singletons. Sequences were obtained from PBMCs. These receptors all stem from a human donor in good health. The CDR3 runs from the conserved cysteine through the conserved F or W. D genes are given only for firm matches. Size tells how often a clone was seen (once, few, many) or the class of an expanded clone, and some rows leave it out.

v_call	j_call	d_call	clone_size	cdr3_aa	cdr3_nt
TRBV30	TRBJ1-2	TRBD1	NA	CACPVGQPPVRGYTF	TGTGCCTGCCCGGTGGGACAGCCTCCCGTGAGGGGCTACACCTTC
TRBV5-5	TRBJ2-1	NA	NA	CASSLYLLEAGYYNEQFF	TGTGCCAGCAGCTTGTATTTGTTAGAGGCGGGTTACTACAATGAGCAGTTCTTC
TRBV7-2	TRBJ1-5	NA	once	CASSERINQPQHF	TGTGCCAGCAGCGAGCGGATCAATCAGCCCCAGCATTTT
TRBV2	TRBJ1-5	NA	NA	CASSAQGNQPQHF	TGTGCCAGCAGTGCGCAGGGCAATCAGCCCCAGCATTTT
TRBV4-1	TRBJ1-4	TRBD1	few	CASSLDRGLDEKLFF	TGCGCCAGCAGCCTTGACAGGGGGCTGGATGAAAAACTGTTTTTT
TRBV6-5	TRBJ1-5	NA	NA	CASSYRGYSNQPQHF	TGTGCCAGCAGTTACAGGGGGTATAGCAATCAGCCCCAGCATTTT
TRBV5-1	TRBJ1-4	TRBD1	NA	CASSWGQTTNEKLFF	TGCGCCAGCAGCTGGGGACAGACAACTAATGAAAAACTGTTTTTT
TRBV4-1	TRBJ2-5	TRBD2	NA	CASSQGPTSGQETQYF	TGCGCCAGCAGCCAAGGCCCGACTAGCGGACAAGAGACCCAGTACTTC
TRBV7-2	TRBJ1-6	TRBD1	NA	CASRPSPGGPLHF	TGTGCCAGCAGGCCAAGTCCAGGGGGCCCCCTCCACTTT
TRBV6-5	TRBJ1-1	NA	few	CASSRYGEKTEAFF	TGTGCCAGCAGCCGATACGGGGAAAAGACTGAAGCTTTCTTT
TRBV4-2	TRBJ2-7	NA	NA	CASSPKRFLPTSYEQYF	TGTGCCAGCAGCCCTAAGAGGTTTCTTCCTACTAGTTACGAGCAGTACTTC
TRBV19	TRBJ1-1	NA	NA	CASSIRTDYEAFF	TGTGCCAGTAGTATAAGGACAGATTATGAAGCTTTCTTT
TRBV4-3	TRBJ2-6	NA	NA	CASSPRPGSGANVLTF	TGCGCCAGCAGCCCTCGACCAGGGTCTGGGGCCAACGTCCTGACTTTC
TRBV7-9	TRBJ1-1	TRBD1	NA	CASSLGGQGNAEAFF	TGTGCCAGCAGCTTGGGGGGACAGGGTAACGCTGAAGCTTTCTTT
TRBV30	TRBJ1-5	TRBD1	NA	CAWSLGQGGDQPQHF	TGTGCCTGGAGTCTTGGACAGGGCGGGGATCAGCCCCAGCATTTT
TRBV20-1	TRBJ2-7	NA	few	CSASQGGEQYF	TGCAGTGCTAGTCAGGGGGGCGAGCAGTACTTC
TRBV15	TRBJ2-2	TRBD2	NA	CATSLKAGTGELFF	TGTGCCACCAGCCTCAAAGCGGGGACCGGGGAGCTGTTTTTT
TRBV9	TRBJ2-7	NA	NA	CASSVGRGEQYF	TGTGCCAGCAGCGTAGGGAGGGGCGAGCAGTACTTC
TRBV7-2	TRBJ2-7	TRBD2	NA	CASSPGLAGTSYEQYF	TGTGCCAGCAGCCCGGGACTAGCGGGGACCTCCTACGAGCAGTACTTC
TRBV5-1	TRBJ2-1	TRBD2	NA	CASSLGTSENEQFF	TGCGCCAGCAGCTTGGGGACTAGCGAAAATGAGCAGTTCTTC
TRBV6-6	TRBJ2-7	TRBD2	NA	CASSSPGLAVYEQYF	TGTGCCAGCAGTTCCCCGGGACTAGCGGTCTACGAGCAGTACTTC
TRBV4-3	TRBJ1-2	NA	NA	CASSQGRQNYGYTF	TGCGCCAGCAGCCAAGGGCGGCAGAATTATGGCTACACCTTC
TRBV19	TRBJ1-6	NA	once	CASSEAGPYYNSPLHF	TGTGCCAGTAGTGAGGCGGGACCTTACTATAATTCACCCCTCCACTTT
TRBV27	TRBJ2-7	TRBD1	NA	CASRGLNYEQYF	TGTGCCAGTAGGGGGCTCAACTACGAGCAGTACTTC
TRBV18	TRBJ2-7	TRBD2	NA	CASSPNPGLATSYEQYF	TGTGCCAGCTCACCGAATCCGGGACTAGCGACCTCCTACGAGCAGTACTTC
TRBV7-9	TRBJ1-6	TRBD1	NA	CASSFGTGGSPLHF	TGTGCCAGCAGCTTTGGGACAGGGGGGTCACCCCTCCACTTT
TRBV9	TRBJ1-1	TRBD1	NA	CASSVAHGQGGVGTEAFF	TGTGCCAGCAGCGTAGCACATGGTCAGGGGGGAGTAGGGACTGAAGCTTTCTTT
TRBV9	TRBJ2-1	TRBD2	NA	CASSVAGGRVGEQFF	TGTGCCAGCAGCGTAGCGGGGGGGCGTGTGGGTGAGCAGTTCTTC
TRBV18	TRBJ2-1	TRBD2	NA	CASSPQETSGGVLYSYNEQFF	TGTGCCAGCTCACCACAGGAAACTAGCGGGGGGGTATTATACTCCTACAATGAGCAGTTCTTC
TRBV5-1	TRBJ2-3	TRBD2	once	CASSLVAGGLGTDTQYF	TGCGCCAGCAGCTTGGTAGCGGGGGGGCTTGGAACAGATACGCAGTATTTT
TRBV6-6	TRBJ2-2	TRBD1	NA	CASSYSGTENTGELFF	TGTGCCAGCAGTTACTCAGGGACAGAGAACACCGGGGAGCTGTTTTTT